Listed below are T cell receptor beta chains from one sample, sequenced in a study of cytomegalovirus exposure and HLA in healthy donors. Profiling relied on immunoSEQ multiplex PCR, and the TCRdb table lists in-frame clones only, not all of them. The sample lists around 93,000 clones, 75% to 90% occurring once. Specimen: PBMCs. These receptors originate from a man younger than 35 in good health and CMV-seropositive. Each CDR3 is given with its conserved first and last residue. D genes are given only for firm matches. Some rows mark clone size as missing; the rest say once, few, many or name a class of expanded clone.

v_call,clone_size,d_call,j_call,cdr3_aa,cdr3_nt
TRBV2,.,TRBD2,TRBJ2-2,CASSEGGSVTGELFF,TGTGCCAGCAGTGAAGGCGGGAGTGTCACCGGGGAGCTGTTTTTT
TRBV28,.,.,TRBJ1-2,CASSRNYGYTF,TGTGCCAGCAGTCGTAACTATGGCTACACCTTC
TRBV5-6,.,.,TRBJ2-5,CASSYGETQYF,TGTGCCAGCAGCTACGGAGAGACCCAGTACTTC
TRBV9,.,TRBD2,TRBJ2-1,CASSGGSGINEQFF,TGTGCCAGCAGCGGAGGTAGCGGGATAAATGAGCAGTTCTTC
TRBV27,.,TRBD1,TRBJ2-2,CASSLPGQGANGELFF,TGTGCCAGCAGTTTACCAGGACAGGGGGCTAACGGGGAGCTGTTTTTT
TRBV28,.,TRBD1,TRBJ2-1,CASSWTGGKYNEQFF,TGTGCCAGCAGTTGGACAGGGGGCAAGTACAATGAGCAGTTCTTC
TRBV6-1,.,TRBD2,TRBJ2-2,CASSEILAGRTGELFF,TGTGCCAGCAGTGAAATACTAGCGGGGCGGACCGGGGAGCTGTTTTTT
TRBV28,.,.,TRBJ1-4,CASSFATAPNEKLFF,TGTGCCAGCAGTTTTGCGACAGCACCTAATGAAAAACTGTTTTTT
TRBV28,.,.,TRBJ1-5,CASRELNQPQHF,TGTGCCAGCCGGGAACTTAATCAGCCCCAGCATTTT
TRBV9,once,.,TRBJ1-2,CASSVGQINYGYTF,TGTGCCAGCAGCGTGGGACAAATTAACTATGGCTACACCTTC
TRBV10-3,.,.,TRBJ1-5,CAISRQSQPQHF,TGTGCCATCAGCCGACAGTCCCAGCCCCAGCATTTT
TRBV2,.,TRBD1,TRBJ2-2,CASSPGGGGELFF,TGTGCCAGCAGCCCAGGGGGTGGCGGGGAGCTGTTTTTT
TRBV2,.,.,TRBJ2-7,CASRLRARLSYEQYF,TGTGCCAGCCGACTACGGGCAAGGCTCTCCTACGAGCAGTACTTC
TRBV6-5,.,TRBD1,TRBJ1-2,CASSAGTGGAGYTF,TGTGCCAGCAGCGCCGGGACAGGGGGAGCTGGCTACACCTTC
TRBV28,.,TRBD1,TRBJ1-2,CASSQDRAADGYTF,TGTGCCAGCAGTCAAGACAGGGCAGCCGATGGCTACACCTTC
TRBV29-1,.,.,TRBJ2-3,CSVERQDTDTQYF,TGCAGCGTTGAACGGCAGGACACAGATACGCAGTATTTT
TRBV30,.,.,TRBJ2-7,CAWRSRDLTYEQYF,TGTGCCTGGAGATCCCGGGACTTAACCTACGAGCAGTACTTC
TRBV6-5,.,.,TRBJ2-6,CASSYELSGANVLTF,TGTGCCAGCAGTTACGAACTATCTGGGGCCAACGTCCTGACTTTC
TRBV29-1,.,.,TRBJ1-2,CSVGLGREVRYTF,TGCAGCGTTGGATTAGGCAGGGAAGTACGCTACACCTTC
TRBV5-8,.,TRBD1,TRBJ1-2,CASSLERGLDYGYTF,TGTGCCAGCAGCTTGGAAAGGGGGCTGGACTATGGCTACACCTTC
TRBV5-4,once,.,TRBJ1-4,CASSLGYRADEKLFF,TGTGCCAGCAGCTTGGGTTACAGGGCGGACGAAAAACTGTTTTTT
TRBV25-1,.,.,TRBJ1-2,CASSLTGIYNYGYTF,TGTGCCAGCAGTCTCACCGGGATTTATAACTATGGCTACACCTTC
TRBV19,.,.,TRBJ1-1,CASTLNTEAFF,TGTGCCAGTACCTTGAACACTGAAGCTTTCTTT
TRBV28,.,.,TRBJ2-2,CASSSSTGELFF,TGTGCCAGCAGTTCGAGCACCGGGGAGCTGTTTTTT
TRBV4-1,.,.,TRBJ2-2,CASSQDPSGELFF,TGCGCCAGCAGCCAAGATCCTTCCGGGGAGCTGTTTTTT